Here is one TCR beta chain with its context. What it recognizes is unknown. The data originate from a study of a mutant IDH1 vaccine in newly diagnosed glioma. Study at large: The earlier regimen, radiotherapy, temozolomide, or both, was most often both.

Time point of the sample: week 47, end of study. Every vaccine dose comprised 300 ug of mutant IDH1 20-mer peptide plus topical imiquimod. Repertoires were generated with immunoSEQ multiplex PCR, while TCRdb's copy carries only in-frame clones and drops some. The table lists over 75,000 clones, about 81% of them singletons. This CDR3 spans 12 amino acids. V gave up 3 bases and J gave up 7 bases, with 9 bases separating them. Germline assignment: CDR1 SGDLS and CDR2 YYNGEE. The chain is built from TRBV9 and TRBJ2-3, with unresolved D. Here the sequenced sample was PBMCs, taken from a glioma patient whose treatment included an IDH1 peptide vaccine. The TCR was taken from a man aged 40-55 years with glioma. DNA for the CDR3: TGTGCCAGCAGCGGCCTATTGAATACGCAGTATTTT. Protein product: CASSGLLNTQYF.